This T cell receptor beta chain was recorded in a study of blood T cell repertoires in COVID-19. In the study overall: Spain, Italy and the United States supplied samples that represented acute and convalescent COVID-19.

Recruitment covered about 26 US areas and drew participants whose ages spanned roughly 18 to 100 years. Here immunoSEQ multiplex PCR was the method, and the copy in TCRdb shows in-frame clones only, minus some. The table lists under 400,000 clones, almost 90% of them singletons. The CDR3 consists of 14 residues. Trimming removed 3 bases from V and 3 bases from J; junction bases left unmatched: 5. The germline CDR1 and CDR2 sequences are MNHEY and SMNVEV (reference sequence). The chain links TRBV27 to TRBJ2-7; 7 nucleotides match TRBD2. Sequencing was done on a sample of PBMCs or T cells enriched from blood (not recorded which). The TCR comes from a young woman who had been exposed to COVID-19. CDR3 sequence reads: CASSFQRGGYEQYF. CDR3 nucleotides: TGTGCCAGCAGTTTCCAGCGGGGAGGCTACGAGCAGTACTTC.